This TCR beta chain was captured by sequencing in a study of Ad26.COV2.S vaccination and SARS-CoV-2 variants. Overall study: The COV1001 Ad26.COV2.S trial arm included the donor.

The treatment here: roughly 18 received Ad26.COV2.S at low or high dose, single or two shots; 5 received placebo; per-sample allocation not given. The study sampled participants on day 63 after the first vaccine or placebo injection. Broader study findings: Once vaccination had occurred, spike-specific CD8+ and CD4+ T cell responses reportedly showed substantial breadth. An underestimation of total T cell responses may have resulted from the TCR breadth and depth analyses. Similar non-spike TCR breadth was observed in recipients of vaccine and of placebo.

Produced via immunoSEQ multiplex PCR; TCRdb's table is partial and in-frame only. The table records approximately 400,000 clones, 70% to 90% of them present only once. Details on this clone: The antigen remains undetermined.

Between the trimmed V and J ends, which lost 6 bases and 5 bases, there was a span of 20 bases. This CDR3 region has 15 residues. CDR1 MNHEY and CDR2 SVGAGI come from the germline V gene. The J gene is TRBJ2-7, the V gene TRBV6-5; D ambiguous. This TCR was sampled from a person between 18 and 60 years old who received the Ad26.COV2.S COVID-19 vaccine or a placebo. The sample was peripheral blood, taken in a trial of Ad26.COV2.S vaccine versus placebo. This CDR3 reads CASSVRFGRSHEQYF. In DNA, the CDR3 is TGTGCCAGCAGCGTCCGGTTTGGTAGGTCCCACGAGCAGTACTTC.